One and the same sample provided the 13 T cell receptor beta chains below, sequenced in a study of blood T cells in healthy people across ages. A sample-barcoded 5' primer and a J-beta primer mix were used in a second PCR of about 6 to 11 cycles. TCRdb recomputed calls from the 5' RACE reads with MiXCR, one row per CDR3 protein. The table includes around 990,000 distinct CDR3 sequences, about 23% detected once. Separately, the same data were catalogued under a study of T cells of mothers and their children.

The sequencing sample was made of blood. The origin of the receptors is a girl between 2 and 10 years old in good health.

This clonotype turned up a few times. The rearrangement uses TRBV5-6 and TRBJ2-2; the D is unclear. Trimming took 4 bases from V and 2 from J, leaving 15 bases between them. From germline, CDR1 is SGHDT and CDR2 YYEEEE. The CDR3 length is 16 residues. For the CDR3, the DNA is TGTGCCAGCAGCGGGCCTCACCAGCGAAACACCGGGGAGCTGTTTTTT. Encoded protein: CASSGPHQRNTGELFF.

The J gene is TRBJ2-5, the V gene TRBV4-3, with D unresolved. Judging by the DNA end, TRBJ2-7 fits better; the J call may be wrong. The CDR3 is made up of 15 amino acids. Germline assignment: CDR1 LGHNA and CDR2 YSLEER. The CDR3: CASSQEDRVSYEQYF. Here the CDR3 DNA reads TGCGCCAGCAGCCAAGAGGACCGCGTCTCCTACGAGCAGTACTTC.

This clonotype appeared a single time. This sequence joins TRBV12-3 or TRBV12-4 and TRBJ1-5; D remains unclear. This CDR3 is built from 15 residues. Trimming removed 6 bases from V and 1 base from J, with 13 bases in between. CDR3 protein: CASSRLGISNQPQHF. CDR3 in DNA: TGTGCCAGCAGCCGCCTAGGGATAAGCAATCAGCCCCAGCATTTT.

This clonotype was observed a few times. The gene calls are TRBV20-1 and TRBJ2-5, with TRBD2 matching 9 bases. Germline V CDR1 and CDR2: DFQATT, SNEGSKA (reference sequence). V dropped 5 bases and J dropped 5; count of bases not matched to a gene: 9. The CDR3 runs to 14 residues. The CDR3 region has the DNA TGCAGTGCTGGCGGCGGGGGGGCCCAGGAGACCCAGTACTTC. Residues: CSAGGGGAQETQYF.

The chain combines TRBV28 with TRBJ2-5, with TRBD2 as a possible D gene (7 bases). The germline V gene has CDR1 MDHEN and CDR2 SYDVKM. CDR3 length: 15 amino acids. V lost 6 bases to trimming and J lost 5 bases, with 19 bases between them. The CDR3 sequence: CASSFSGDQGETQYF. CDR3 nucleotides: TGTGCCAGCAGCTTCAGCGGGGACCAGGGGGAGACCCAGTACTTC. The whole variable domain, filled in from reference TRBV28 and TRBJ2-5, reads DVKVTQSSRYLVKRTGEKVFLECVQDMDHENMFWYRQDPGLGLRLIYFSYDVKMKEKGDIPEGYSVSREKKERFSLILESASTNQTSMYLCASSFSGDQGETQYFGPGTRLLVL.

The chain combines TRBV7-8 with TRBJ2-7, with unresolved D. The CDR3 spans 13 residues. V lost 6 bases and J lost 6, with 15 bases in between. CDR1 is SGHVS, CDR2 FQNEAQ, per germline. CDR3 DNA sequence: TGTGCCAGCAGACCCCGTTTGTCGCGCGAGCAGTACTTC. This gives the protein CASRPRLSREQYF. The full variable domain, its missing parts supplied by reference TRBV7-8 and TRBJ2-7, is GAGVSQSPRYKVAKRGQDVALRCDPISGHVSLFWYQQALGQGPEFLTYFQNEAQLDKSGLPSDRFFAERPEGSVSTLKIQRTQQEDSAVYLCASRPRLSREQYFGPGTRLTVT.

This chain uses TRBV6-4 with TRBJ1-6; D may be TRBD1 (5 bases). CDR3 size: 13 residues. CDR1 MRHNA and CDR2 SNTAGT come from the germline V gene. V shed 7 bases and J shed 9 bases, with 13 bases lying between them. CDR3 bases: TGTGCCAGCAACCAGGGCCTTGGTTCACCCCTCCACTTT. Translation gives CASNQGLGSPLHF.

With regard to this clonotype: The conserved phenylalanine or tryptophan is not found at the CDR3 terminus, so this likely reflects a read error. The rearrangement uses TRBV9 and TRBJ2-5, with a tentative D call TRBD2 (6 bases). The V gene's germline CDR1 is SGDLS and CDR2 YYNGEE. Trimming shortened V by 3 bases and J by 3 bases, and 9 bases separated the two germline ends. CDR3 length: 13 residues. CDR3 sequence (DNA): TGTGCCAGCAGCGCGGGGGAGGAAGAGACCCAGTACTAC. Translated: CASSAGEEETQYY.

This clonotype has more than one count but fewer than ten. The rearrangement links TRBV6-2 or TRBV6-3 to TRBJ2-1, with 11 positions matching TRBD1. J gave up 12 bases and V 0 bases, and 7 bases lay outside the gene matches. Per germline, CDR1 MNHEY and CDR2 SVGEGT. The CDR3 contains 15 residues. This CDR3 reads CASSYSSGGTGGQFF. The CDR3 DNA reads TGTGCCAGCAGTTACTCGAGCGGGGGGACAGGGGGGCAGTTCTTC.

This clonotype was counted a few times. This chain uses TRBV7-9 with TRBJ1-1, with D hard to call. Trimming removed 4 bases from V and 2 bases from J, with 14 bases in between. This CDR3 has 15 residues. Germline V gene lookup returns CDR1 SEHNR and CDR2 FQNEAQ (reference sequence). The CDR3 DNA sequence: TGTGCCAGCAGCTCGGGCGACGTGGTAAACACTGAAGCTTTCTTT. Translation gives CASSSGDVVNTEAFF.

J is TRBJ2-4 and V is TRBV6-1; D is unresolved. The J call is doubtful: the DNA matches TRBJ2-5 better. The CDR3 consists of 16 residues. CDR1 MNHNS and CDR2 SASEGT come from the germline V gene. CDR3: CASSDYLDGFEETQYF. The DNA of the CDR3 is TGTGCCAGCAGTGATTATCTGGACGGGTTCGAAGAGACCCAGTACTTC.

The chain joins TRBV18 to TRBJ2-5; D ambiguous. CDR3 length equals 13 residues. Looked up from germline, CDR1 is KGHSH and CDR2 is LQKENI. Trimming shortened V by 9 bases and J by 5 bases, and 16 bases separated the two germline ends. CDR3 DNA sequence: TGTGCCAGTACCCCGTCGCCCGCGGAGACCCAGTACTTC. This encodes CASTPSPAETQYF.

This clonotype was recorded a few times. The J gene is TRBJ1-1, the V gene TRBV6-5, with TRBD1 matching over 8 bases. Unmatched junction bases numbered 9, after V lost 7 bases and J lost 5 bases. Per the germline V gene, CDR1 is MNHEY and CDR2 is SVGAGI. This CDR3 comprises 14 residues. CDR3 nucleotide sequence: TGTGCCAGCAACCTACAGGGGGGTGGTACTGAAGCTTTCTTT. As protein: CASNLQGGGTEAFF.